This T cell receptor beta chain was recorded in a study of shared T cell receptors in the human thymus. The repertoire was sequenced with immunoSEQ multiplex PCR; TCRdb's copy has only in-frame clones and lacks some. The sample comprises about 380,000 clones, around 93% of which are singletons, and around 0.018% rests with the top ten. Germline CDR1 MNHEY, CDR2 SMNVEV (reference sequence). V lost 5 bases and J lost 1; bases outside the gene matches: 9. This CDR3 region has 18 residues. The sample was thymocytes. The V call is TRBV27, the J call TRBJ2-3; 13 bases are a match to TRBD2. The clonotype was recovered from a human donor. CDR3: CASSPGTSGNHGTDTQYF. The CDR3 DNA is TGTGCCAGCAGTCCCGGGACTAGCGGGAATCACGGCACAGATACGCAGTATTTT.